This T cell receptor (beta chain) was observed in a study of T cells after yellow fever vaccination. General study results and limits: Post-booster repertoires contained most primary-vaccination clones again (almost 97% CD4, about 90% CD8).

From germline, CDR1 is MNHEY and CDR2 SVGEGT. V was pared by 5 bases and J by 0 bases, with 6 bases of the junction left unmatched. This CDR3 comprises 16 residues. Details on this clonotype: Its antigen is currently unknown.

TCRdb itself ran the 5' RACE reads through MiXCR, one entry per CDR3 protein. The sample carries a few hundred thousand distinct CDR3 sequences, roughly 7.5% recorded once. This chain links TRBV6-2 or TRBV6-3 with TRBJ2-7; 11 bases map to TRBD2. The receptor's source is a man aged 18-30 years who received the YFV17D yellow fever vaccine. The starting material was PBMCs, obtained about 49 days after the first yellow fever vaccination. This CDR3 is CASSRQLAGASYEQYV. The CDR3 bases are TGTGCCAGCAGTCGACAACTAGCGGGAGCCTCCTACGAGCAGTACGTC.